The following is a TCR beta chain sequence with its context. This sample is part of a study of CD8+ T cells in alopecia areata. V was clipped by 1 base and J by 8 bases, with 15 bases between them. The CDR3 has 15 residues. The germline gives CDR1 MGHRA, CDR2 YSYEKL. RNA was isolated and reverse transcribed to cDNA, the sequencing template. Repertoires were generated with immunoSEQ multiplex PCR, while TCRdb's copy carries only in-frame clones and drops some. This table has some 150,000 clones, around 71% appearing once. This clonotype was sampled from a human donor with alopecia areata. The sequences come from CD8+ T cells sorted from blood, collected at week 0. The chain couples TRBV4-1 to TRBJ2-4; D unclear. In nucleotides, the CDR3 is TGCGCCAGCAGCCAAGGGTGGGGATCCGAGGACATTCAGTACTTC. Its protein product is CASSQGWGSEDIQYF.